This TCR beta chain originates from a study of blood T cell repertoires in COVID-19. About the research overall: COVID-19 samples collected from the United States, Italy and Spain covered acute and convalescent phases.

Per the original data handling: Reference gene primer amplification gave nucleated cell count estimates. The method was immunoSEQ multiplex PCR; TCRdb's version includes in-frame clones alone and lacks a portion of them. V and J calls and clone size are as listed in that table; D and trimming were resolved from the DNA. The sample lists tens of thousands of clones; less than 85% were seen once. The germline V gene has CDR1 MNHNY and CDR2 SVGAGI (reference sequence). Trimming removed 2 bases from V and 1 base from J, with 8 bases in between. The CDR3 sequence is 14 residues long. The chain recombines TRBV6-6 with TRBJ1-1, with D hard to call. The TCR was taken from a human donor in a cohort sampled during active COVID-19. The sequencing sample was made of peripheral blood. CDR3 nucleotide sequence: TGTGCCAGCAGTTACACCCCTACGAACACTGAAGCTTTCTTT. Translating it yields CASSYTPTNTEAFF.